This is a list of T cell receptor beta chains from one sample in a study of T cells in Graves' hyperthyroidism and ophthalmopathy. TCRdb redid the calling of the multiplex PCR reads with MiXCR, one entry per CDR3 protein. The sample records nearly 600,000 distinct CDR3 sequences, 14% being singletons. Material for sequencing was blood. These receptors were collected from a woman between 18 and 29 years old with Graves' ophthalmopathy. Both conserved end residues are part of each CDR3. A D gene is named only where the DNA matches it firmly. The size of a clone is reported for some rows only, either as once, few or many, or as a class for expanded clones.

j_gene: TRBJ2-7; v_gene: TRBV20-1; abundance: few; d_gene: TRBD1; CDR3nt: TGCAGTGCCCGGGTACGGGACAGGAGTTATCTCGACTACGAGCAGTACTTC; CDR3aa: CSARVRDRSYLDYEQYF
j_gene: TRBJ2-7; v_gene: TRBV7-9; abundance: many; d_gene: .; CDR3nt: TGTGCCAGCAGCTCCTTAGCGTGGACCTACGAGCAGTACTTC; CDR3aa: CASSSLAWTYEQYF
j_gene: TRBJ1-2; v_gene: TRBV12-3/TRBV12-4; abundance: many; d_gene: .; CDR3nt: TGTGCCAGCAGCCATGCCGGGGACTATGGCTACACCTTC; CDR3aa: CASSHAGDYGYTF
j_gene: TRBJ1-2; v_gene: TRBV7-9; abundance: .; d_gene: TRBD1; CDR3nt: TGTGCCAGCAGCTTAGTATCGCCAGGGGGCTTCAATGGCTACACCTTC; CDR3aa: CASSLVSPGGFNGYTF
j_gene: TRBJ2-5; v_gene: TRBV3-1; abundance: many; d_gene: .; CDR3nt: TGTGCCAGCAGCAACCCTCCGGGACGGCATGGGGAGACCCAGTACTTC; CDR3aa: CASSNPPGRHGETQYF
j_gene: TRBJ2-5; v_gene: TRBV15; abundance: many; d_gene: .; CDR3nt: TGTGCCACCAGCAGAGATCTGGGCAGTCAAGAGACCCAGTACTTC; CDR3aa: CATSRDLGSQETQYF
j_gene: TRBJ2-2; v_gene: TRBV4-1; abundance: .; d_gene: .; CDR3nt: TGCGCCAGCAGCCAAGTAGTAGGGACCGGGGAGCTGTTTTTT; CDR3aa: CASSQVVGTGELFF
j_gene: TRBJ2-7; v_gene: TRBV20-1; abundance: many; d_gene: TRBD1; CDR3nt: TGCAGTGCTACGGGACAGGGTCCCTACGAGCAGTACTTC; CDR3aa: CSATGQGPYEQYF
j_gene: TRBJ2-5; v_gene: TRBV7-2; abundance: many; d_gene: TRBD2; CDR3nt: TGTGCCAGCAGCTTAGGCAGGGGACTAGCGGGGCTCCAAGAGACCCAGTACTTC; CDR3aa: CASSLGRGLAGLQETQYF
j_gene: TRBJ1-1; v_gene: TRBV27; abundance: many; d_gene: .; CDR3nt: TGTGCCAGCAGTGTGACGTGGGCCCCGGGCACTGAAGCTTTCTTT; CDR3aa: CASSVTWAPGTEAFF
j_gene: TRBJ1-2; v_gene: TRBV6-1; abundance: .; d_gene: .; CDR3nt: TGTGCCAGCAGGGGCGCCGGGACGCGACCTAACTATGGCTACACCTTC; CDR3aa: CASRGAGTRPNYGYTF
j_gene: TRBJ1-2; v_gene: TRBV6-2/TRBV6-3; abundance: .; d_gene: TRBD1; CDR3nt: TGTGCCAGCAGTTACTCCCTGACAGGGGGCGATGGCTACACCTTC; CDR3aa: CASSYSLTGGDGYTF
j_gene: TRBJ1-1; v_gene: TRBV10-3; abundance: many; d_gene: .; CDR3nt: TGTGCCATCAGTGATGGTAGACAGGCCAAGAACACTGAAGCTTTCTTT; CDR3aa: CAISDGRQAKNTEAFF
j_gene: TRBJ2-7; v_gene: TRBV7-8; abundance: .; d_gene: .; CDR3nt: TGTGCCAGCAGCTTCCGGGACACAACCTACGAGCAGTACTTC; CDR3aa: CASSFRDTTYEQYF
j_gene: TRBJ1-2; v_gene: TRBV28; abundance: .; d_gene: .; CDR3nt: TGTGCCAGCAGCCCTCTATGGGGCTATGGCTACACCTTC; CDR3aa: CASSPLWGYGYTF
j_gene: TRBJ2-7; v_gene: TRBV29-1; abundance: few; d_gene: .; CDR3nt: TGCAGCGTTGTTCTCGCCAACGAGCAGTACTTC; CDR3aa: CSVVLANEQYF
j_gene: TRBJ2-7; v_gene: TRBV4-3; abundance: few; d_gene: TRBD1; CDR3nt: TGCGCCAGCAGCCCCAACAGCAGGGGGTACGAGCAGTACTTC; CDR3aa: CASSPNSRGYEQYF
j_gene: TRBJ2-2; v_gene: TRBV7-8; abundance: .; d_gene: .; CDR3nt: TGTGCCAGCAGCTTAGATGAAGCGCATTCGAACACCGGGGAGCTGTTTTTT; CDR3aa: CASSLDEAHSNTGELFF
j_gene: TRBJ2-7; v_gene: TRBV7-2; abundance: many; d_gene: .; CDR3nt: TGTGCCAGCAGCTTCTACACAGGGAAGAACGAGCAGTACTTC; CDR3aa: CASSFYTGKNEQYF
j_gene: TRBJ2-1; v_gene: TRBV24-1; abundance: few; d_gene: TRBD2; CDR3nt: TGTGCCACCAGTGATTTCGGGACTAGCGGGAACAATGAGCAGTTCTTC; CDR3aa: CATSDFGTSGNNEQFF
j_gene: TRBJ1-5; v_gene: TRBV28; abundance: many; d_gene: TRBD1; CDR3nt: TGTGCCAGCACCCAAACAGGGGCGAGTCAGCCCCAGCATTTT; CDR3aa: CASTQTGASQPQHF
j_gene: TRBJ2-7; v_gene: TRBV14; abundance: few; d_gene: TRBD2; CDR3nt: TGTGCCAGCAGCCAAGGAAACGGGGGGACCTACGAGCAGTACTTC; CDR3aa: CASSQGNGGTYEQYF
j_gene: TRBJ2-1; v_gene: TRBV11-3; abundance: many; d_gene: TRBD2; CDR3nt: TGTGCCAGCAGCCCCCTAGCGGGAGGGATCCATGAGCAGTTCTTC; CDR3aa: CASSPLAGGIHEQFF
j_gene: TRBJ2-3; v_gene: TRBV25-1; abundance: .; d_gene: TRBD2; CDR3nt: TGTGCCAGCAGTGAACAATCGGGACTAGCGGGAGACACAGATACGCAGTATTTT; CDR3aa: CASSEQSGLAGDTDTQYF
j_gene: TRBJ2-5; v_gene: TRBV7-8; abundance: .; d_gene: .; CDR3nt: TGTGCCAGCAACCGAGGGACACCACAAGAGACCCAGTACTTC; CDR3aa: CASNRGTPQETQYF
j_gene: TRBJ1-1; v_gene: TRBV29-1; abundance: many; d_gene: TRBD1; CDR3nt: TGCAGCGTTGACGGAGGGGGCATGGTGAACACTGAAGCTTTCTTT; CDR3aa: CSVDGGGMVNTEAFF
j_gene: TRBJ2-1; v_gene: TRBV28; abundance: few; d_gene: .; CDR3nt: TGTGCCAGCGTCGTAGAACTAGTCCCGTTTGGAGGTCACAATGAGCAGTTCTTC; CDR3aa: CASVVELVPFGGHNEQFF
j_gene: TRBJ2-2; v_gene: TRBV4-1; abundance: few; d_gene: TRBD2; CDR3nt: TGCGCCAGCAGCCAACATGGCGGGAGGGCCGTCGGGGAGCTGTTTTTT; CDR3aa: CASSQHGGRAVGELFF
j_gene: TRBJ2-3; v_gene: TRBV13; abundance: many; d_gene: .; CDR3nt: TGTGCCCAGGGAGCCGGGTTCGCAGATACGCAGTATTTT; CDR3aa: CAQGAGFADTQYF
j_gene: TRBJ2-3; v_gene: TRBV29-1; abundance: .; d_gene: .; CDR3nt: TGCACCGCGGGGGATACGCAGTATTTT; CDR3aa: CTAGDTQYF
j_gene: TRBJ2-7; v_gene: TRBV19; abundance: few; d_gene: .; CDR3nt: TGTGCCAGTAGTATAGCGTACAGGGAACACTACGAGCAGTACTTC; CDR3aa: CASSIAYREHYEQYF
j_gene: TRBJ2-1; v_gene: TRBV11-2; abundance: many; d_gene: TRBD2; CDR3nt: TGTGCCAGCAGGGCCCCCTCTTCGGGGGGAGGGAATGAGCAGTTCTTC; CDR3aa: CASRAPSSGGGNEQFF
j_gene: TRBJ2-3; v_gene: TRBV4-3; abundance: .; d_gene: .; CDR3nt: TGCGCCAGCAGCCAAGACGCTCAGCTTCCCCGGGCAGATACGCAGTATTTT; CDR3aa: CASSQDAQLPRADTQYF
j_gene: TRBJ2-7; v_gene: TRBV20-1; abundance: many; d_gene: TRBD2; CDR3nt: TGCAGTGCTAGAGATTCAGGACTAGCGGGAGGCCACGAGCAGTACTTC; CDR3aa: CSARDSGLAGGHEQYF
j_gene: TRBJ1-2; v_gene: TRBV20-1; abundance: many; d_gene: .; CDR3nt: TGCAGTGCAAAAGGGGGAGCAAGTGGCTACACCTTC; CDR3aa: CSAKGGASGYTF
j_gene: TRBJ1-5; v_gene: TRBV19; abundance: .; d_gene: .; CDR3nt: TGTGCCAGTAGTATGGGCAGGGGCTATAGCAATCAGCCCCAGCATTTT; CDR3aa: CASSMGRGYSNQPQHF
j_gene: TRBJ1-2; v_gene: TRBV5-5; abundance: many; d_gene: .; CDR3nt: TGTGCCAGCAGCATCCTCCCCGAGGACTCCCCGAGCTACACCTTC; CDR3aa: CASSILPEDSPSYTF
j_gene: TRBJ2-1; v_gene: TRBV25-1; abundance: .; d_gene: .; CDR3nt: TGTGCCAGCAGTGAGGGCCCGGTTAGCAATGAGCAGTTCTTC; CDR3aa: CASSEGPVSNEQFF
j_gene: TRBJ2-7; v_gene: TRBV18; abundance: many; d_gene: .; CDR3nt: TGTGCCAGCTCTCCAGGCGACAGGCGGCTTTCCTACGAGCAGTACTTC; CDR3aa: CASSPGDRRLSYEQYF
j_gene: TRBJ2-1; v_gene: TRBV6-1; abundance: many; d_gene: TRBD2; CDR3nt: TGTGCCAGCACCCGACTAGCGGGCAGCAGCGGCGAGCAGTTCTTC; CDR3aa: CASTRLAGSSGEQFF
j_gene: TRBJ1-1; v_gene: TRBV12-3/TRBV12-4; abundance: many; d_gene: TRBD1; CDR3nt: TGTGCCAGCAGTTGGGGGACAGCATTAGATAACACTGAAGCTTTCTTT; CDR3aa: CASSWGTALDNTEAFF
j_gene: TRBJ2-7; v_gene: TRBV27; abundance: many; d_gene: TRBD1; CDR3nt: TGTGCCAGCAGTTTAAAAGGGTACAGGGGCCCCTCCTACGAGCAGTACTTC; CDR3aa: CASSLKGYRGPSYEQYF
j_gene: TRBJ1-2; v_gene: TRBV20-1; abundance: few; d_gene: .; CDR3nt: TGCAGTGCTGTCAGTGTTGATTCGAACTATGGCTACACCTTC; CDR3aa: CSAVSVDSNYGYTF
j_gene: TRBJ2-3; v_gene: TRBV7-2; abundance: many; d_gene: .; CDR3nt: TGTGCCAGCAGCTTACCTCCCTGGGGGGAAGGGGGGGATACGCAGTATTTT; CDR3aa: CASSLPPWGEGGDTQYF
j_gene: TRBJ2-2; v_gene: TRBV18; abundance: once; d_gene: .; CDR3nt: TGTGCCAGCTCACCACCGGGGGCGGACACCGGGGAGCTGTTTTTT; CDR3aa: CASSPPGADTGELFF
j_gene: TRBJ2-1; v_gene: TRBV27; abundance: many; d_gene: TRBD2; CDR3nt: TGTGCCAGCAGTCAAGTCGGGACTAGCGGGACCCTTCGGAATGAGCAGTTCTTC; CDR3aa: CASSQVGTSGTLRNEQFF
j_gene: TRBJ2-7; v_gene: TRBV3-1; abundance: many; d_gene: TRBD1; CDR3nt: TGTGCCAGCAGCCAAGACAGGGGGACCTACGAGCAGTACTTC; CDR3aa: CASSQDRGTYEQYF
j_gene: TRBJ1-5; v_gene: TRBV19; abundance: many; d_gene: .; CDR3nt: TGTGCCAGTAGTATTTCGGAGGGTCAGCCCCAGCATTTT; CDR3aa: CASSISEGQPQHF
j_gene: TRBJ2-3; v_gene: TRBV20-1; abundance: .; d_gene: TRBD2; CDR3nt: TGCAGTGCTAGCTTCGCGGGAGTAAGCACAGATACGCAGTATTTT; CDR3aa: CSASFAGVSTDTQYF
j_gene: TRBJ2-7; v_gene: TRBV28; abundance: many; d_gene: TRBD1; CDR3nt: TGTGCCAGCAGTTTATGGTTCCGGTTAGACAGGGATTCTTCCTACGAGCAGTACTTC; CDR3aa: CASSLWFRLDRDSSYEQYF
j_gene: TRBJ2-7; v_gene: TRBV7-9; abundance: .; d_gene: TRBD2; CDR3nt: TGTGCCAGCAGCTTCCTAAGGACTAGCGGTACCAATCCCCCCTACGAGCAGTACTTC; CDR3aa: CASSFLRTSGTNPPYEQYF